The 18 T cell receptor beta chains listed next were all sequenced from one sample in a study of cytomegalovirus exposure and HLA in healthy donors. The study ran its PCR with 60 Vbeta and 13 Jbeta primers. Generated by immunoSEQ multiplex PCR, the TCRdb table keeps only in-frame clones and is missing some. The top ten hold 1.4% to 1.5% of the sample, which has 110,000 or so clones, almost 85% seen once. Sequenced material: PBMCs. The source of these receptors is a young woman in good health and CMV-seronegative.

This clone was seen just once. CDR3 residues: CASSPRGLQPTGELFF. The CDR3 DNA follows: TGTGCCAGCAGCCCCCGTGGGCTTCAACCTACCGGGGAGCTGTTTTTT. The V gene is TRBV7-2, the J gene TRBJ2-2; no reliable D call. This CDR3 region has 16 residues. V lost 5 bases to trimming and J lost 5 bases, with 18 bases between them. Germline V gene lookup returns CDR1 SGHTA and CDR2 FQGNSA. The whole variable domain, filled in from reference TRBV7-2 and TRBJ2-2, reads GAGVSQSPSNKVTEKGKDVELRCDPISGHTALYWYRQSLGQGLEFLIYFQGNSAPDKSGLPSDRFSAERTGGSVSTLTIQRTQQEDSAVYLCASSPRGLQPTGELFFGEGSRLTVL.

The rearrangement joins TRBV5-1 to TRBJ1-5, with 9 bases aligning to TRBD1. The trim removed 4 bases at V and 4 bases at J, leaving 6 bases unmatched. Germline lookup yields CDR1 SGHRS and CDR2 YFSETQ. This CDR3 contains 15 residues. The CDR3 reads CASSNGTGLNQPQHF. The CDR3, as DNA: TGCGCCAGCAGCAACGGGACAGGGCTAAATCAGCCCCAGCATTTT.

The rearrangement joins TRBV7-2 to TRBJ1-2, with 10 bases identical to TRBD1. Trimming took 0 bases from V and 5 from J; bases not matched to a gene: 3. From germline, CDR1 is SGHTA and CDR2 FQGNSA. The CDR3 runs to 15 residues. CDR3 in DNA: TGTGCCAGCAGCTTAGCGGGGACAGGGGCTTATGGCTACACCTTC. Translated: CASSLAGTGAYGYTF.

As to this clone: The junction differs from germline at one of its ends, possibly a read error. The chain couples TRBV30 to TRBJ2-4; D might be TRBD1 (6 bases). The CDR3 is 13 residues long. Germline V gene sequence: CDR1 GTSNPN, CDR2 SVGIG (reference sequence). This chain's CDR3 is CAWSDRLGNSQYF. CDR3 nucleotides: TGTGCCTGGAGCGACAGGCTTGGAAACAGTCAGTACTTC.

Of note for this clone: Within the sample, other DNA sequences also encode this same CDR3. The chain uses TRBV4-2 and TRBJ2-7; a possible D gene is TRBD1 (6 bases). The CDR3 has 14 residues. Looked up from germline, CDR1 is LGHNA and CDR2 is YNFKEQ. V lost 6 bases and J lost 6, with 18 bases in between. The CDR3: CASSPGHGLTEQYF. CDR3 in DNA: TGTGCCAGCAGTCCGGGACACGGATTGACCGAGCAGTACTTC.

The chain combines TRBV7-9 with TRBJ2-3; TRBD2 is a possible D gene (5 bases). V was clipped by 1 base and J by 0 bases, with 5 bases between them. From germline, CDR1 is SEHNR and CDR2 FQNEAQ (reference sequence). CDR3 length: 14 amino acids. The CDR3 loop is CASSLGTSTDTQYF. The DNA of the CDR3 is TGTGCCAGCAGCTTAGGGACTAGCACAGATACGCAGTATTTT.

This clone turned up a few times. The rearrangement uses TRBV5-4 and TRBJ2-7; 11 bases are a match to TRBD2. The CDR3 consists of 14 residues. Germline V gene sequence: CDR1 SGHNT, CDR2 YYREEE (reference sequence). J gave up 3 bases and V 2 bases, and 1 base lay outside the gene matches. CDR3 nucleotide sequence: TGTGCCAGCAGCTTTGGGACTAGCGGCTACGAGCAGTACTTC. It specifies CASSFGTSGYEQYF.

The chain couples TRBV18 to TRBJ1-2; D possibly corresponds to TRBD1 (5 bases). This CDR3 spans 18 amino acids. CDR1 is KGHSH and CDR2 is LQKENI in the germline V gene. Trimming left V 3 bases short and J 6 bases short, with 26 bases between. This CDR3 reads CASSPPGDWLGNGDGYTF. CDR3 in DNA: TGTGCCAGCTCACCCCCCGGGGACTGGCTCGGTAACGGGGATGGCTACACCTTC.

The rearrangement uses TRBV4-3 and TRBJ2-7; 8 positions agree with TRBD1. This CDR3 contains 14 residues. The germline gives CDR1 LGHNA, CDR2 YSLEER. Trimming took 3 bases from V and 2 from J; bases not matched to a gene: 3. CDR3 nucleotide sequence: TGCGCCAGCAGCCACACAGGGGGAGCCTACGAGCAGTACTTC. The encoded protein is CASSHTGGAYEQYF.

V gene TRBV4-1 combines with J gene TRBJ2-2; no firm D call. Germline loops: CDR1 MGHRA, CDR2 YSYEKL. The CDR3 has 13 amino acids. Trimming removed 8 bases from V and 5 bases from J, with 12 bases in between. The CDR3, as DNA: TGCGCCAGCCAGCTCTCCGGGACCGGGGAGCTGTTTTTT. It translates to CASQLSGTGELFF.

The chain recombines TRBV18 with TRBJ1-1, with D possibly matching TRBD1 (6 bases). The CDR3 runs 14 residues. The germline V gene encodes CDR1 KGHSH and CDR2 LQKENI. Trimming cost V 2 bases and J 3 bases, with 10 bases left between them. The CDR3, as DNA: TGTGCCAGCTCACCAAACAGGGAGTACACTGAAGCTTTCTTT. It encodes CASSPNREYTEAFF.

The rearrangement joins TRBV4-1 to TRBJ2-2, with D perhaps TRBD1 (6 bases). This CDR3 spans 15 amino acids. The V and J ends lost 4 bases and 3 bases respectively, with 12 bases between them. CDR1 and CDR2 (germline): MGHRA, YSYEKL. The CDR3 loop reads CASSLPDRDTGELFF. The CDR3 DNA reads TGCGCCAGCAGCCTTCCGGACAGAGACACCGGGGAGCTGTTTTTT.

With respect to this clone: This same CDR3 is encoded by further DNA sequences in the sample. In DNA form, the CDR3 reads TGTGCCAGCAGCTTGGCATCGAACACTGAAGCTTTCTTT. This sequence encodes CASSLASNTEAFF. The genes are TRBV5-4 and TRBJ1-1; D gene uncertain. The V end lost 0 bases, the J end lost 1 base, and 4 bases lay between the germline ends. This CDR3 comprises 13 residues. Per germline, CDR1 SGHNT and CDR2 YYREEE (reference sequence).

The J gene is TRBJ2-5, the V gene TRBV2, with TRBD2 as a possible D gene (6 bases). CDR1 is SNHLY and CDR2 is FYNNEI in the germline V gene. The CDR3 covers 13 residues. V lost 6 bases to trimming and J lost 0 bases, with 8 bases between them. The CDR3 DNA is TGTGCCAGCAGACGGGACTACCAAGAGACCCAGTACTTC. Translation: CASRRDYQETQYF. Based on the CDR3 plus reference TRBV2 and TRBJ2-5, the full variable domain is EPEVTQTPSHQVTQMGQEVILRCVPISNHLYFYWYRQILGQKVEFLVSFYNNEISEKSEIFDDQFSVERPDGSNFTLKIRSTKLEDSAMYFCASRRDYQETQYFGPGTRLLVL.

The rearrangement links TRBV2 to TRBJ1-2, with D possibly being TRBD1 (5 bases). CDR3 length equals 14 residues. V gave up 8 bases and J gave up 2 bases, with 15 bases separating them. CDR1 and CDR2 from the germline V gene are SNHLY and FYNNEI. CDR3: CASSFDSSNYGYTF. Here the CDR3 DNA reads TGTGCCAGCTCTTTCGACAGCTCCAACTATGGCTACACCTTC.

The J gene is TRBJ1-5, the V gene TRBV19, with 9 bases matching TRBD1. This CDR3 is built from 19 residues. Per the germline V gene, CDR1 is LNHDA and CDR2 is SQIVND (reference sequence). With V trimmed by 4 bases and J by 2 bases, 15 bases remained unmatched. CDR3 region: CASSRSGTGWNLGNQPQHF. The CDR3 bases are TGTGCCAGTAGTAGATCCGGGACAGGGTGGAATTTGGGCAATCAGCCCCAGCATTTT.

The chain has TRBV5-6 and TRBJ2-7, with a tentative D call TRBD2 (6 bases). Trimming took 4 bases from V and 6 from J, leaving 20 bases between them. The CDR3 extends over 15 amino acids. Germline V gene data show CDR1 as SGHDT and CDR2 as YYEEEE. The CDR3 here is CASSPPRRESLEQYF. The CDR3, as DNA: TGTGCCAGCAGCCCCCCGAGGAGGGAAAGTCTCGAGCAGTACTTC.

The chain's CDR3 is CASKTSGLYQETQYF. CDR3 bases: TGTGCCAGTAAGACTAGCGGGTTGTACCAAGAGACCCAGTACTTC. The V call is TRBV19, the J call TRBJ2-5; 10 nucleotides match TRBD2. This CDR3 has 15 residues. CDR1 LNHDA and CDR2 SQIVND come from the germline V gene (reference sequence). V lost 7 bases to trimming and J lost 0 bases; unmatched junction nucleotides: 5.